The present T cell receptor beta chain was sequenced within a study of regulatory T cells in long-lasting Graves disease. This clonotype was picked up many times. The antigen is unknown. CDR3 regions were amplified by Arm-PCR using iRepertoire HTBI primers to build TCR beta libraries. From the multiplex PCR reads, TCRdb called clonotypes with MiXCR, one entry per CDR3 protein. The sample has fewer than 400,000 distinct CDR3 sequences, under 20% seen once; the top ten hold more than 35%. Time point meaning: newly diagnosed GD, antithyroid drugs for less than 3 months. RNA extracted from PBMCs served as the sequencing template. With EDTA tubes as the receptacles, around 10 milliliters of peripheral blood were drawn. Study-wide findings and caveats: Persistent cases of Graves' showed reduced TCR diversity relative to newly diagnosed patients.

Specimen: peripheral blood mononuclear cells (PBMCs), collected at new diagnosis, from a patient treated with antithyroid drugs. This sequence originates from a female donor with Graves disease.

This CDR3 reads CASSAPGLPYNEQFF. CDR3 DNA sequence: TGTGCCAGCAGCGCCCCGGGACTACCTTACAATGAGCAGTTCTTC. The chain employs TRBV11-2 and TRBJ2-1, with 7 bases matching TRBD2. CDR3 length: 15 amino acids. The V gene's germline CDR1 is SGHAT and CDR2 FQNNGV. The V and J ends lost 5 bases and 4 bases, in that order; junction bases with no gene match: 8.